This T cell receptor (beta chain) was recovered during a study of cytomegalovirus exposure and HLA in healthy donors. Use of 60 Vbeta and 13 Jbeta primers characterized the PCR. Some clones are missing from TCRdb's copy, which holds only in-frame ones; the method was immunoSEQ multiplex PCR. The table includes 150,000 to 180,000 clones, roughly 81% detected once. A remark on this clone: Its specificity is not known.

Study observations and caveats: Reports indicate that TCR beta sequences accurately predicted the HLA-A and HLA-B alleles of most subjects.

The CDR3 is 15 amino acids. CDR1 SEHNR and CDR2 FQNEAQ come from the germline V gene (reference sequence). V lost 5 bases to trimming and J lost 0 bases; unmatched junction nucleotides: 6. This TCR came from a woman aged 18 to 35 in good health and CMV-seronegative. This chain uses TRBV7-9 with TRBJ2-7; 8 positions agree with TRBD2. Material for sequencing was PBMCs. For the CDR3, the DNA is TGTGCCAGCAGCCCCGGGGGGGGCAGCTCCTACGAGCAGTACTTC. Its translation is CASSPGGGSSYEQYF.